This T cell receptor (beta chain) was sequenced during a study of vaccination and CD4 T cells after COVID-19. At the level of the study: After nasal swab PCR-confirmed SARS-CoV-2, eight to ten convalescents had mild disease and one severe. Cellular stimulation was performed using overlapping spike peptides derived from SARS-CoV-2, HCoV-NL63, HCoV-OC43 and HCoV-229E. The control cultures got either a CEFX pool, an HIV-1 Nef pool, or no peptide at all. Findings of the study overall: A median of roughly 87% of reactive clones, in convalescent patients, became evident only post-vaccination.

This clonotype has a single count. The antigen remains unidentified. Cultured CD4+ T-cell DNA underwent Oncomine TCR Beta short-read sequencing. TCRdb fed the PCR reads into MiXCR, producing one record per CDR3 protein. The sample lists about 15,000 distinct CDR3 sequences, roughly three fifths occurring once. Indicated treatment: roughly ten-day PBMC culture with coronavirus spike peptide pools or control peptides (ViraFEST assay). The V gene's germline CDR1 is SGHDN and CDR2 FVKESK. V trimming: 4 bases; J trimming: 3 bases; junction bases outside the gene matches: 2. The CDR3 contains 13 residues. Sequencing input: CD4+ T cells from blood, cultured in vitro. The chain is built from TRBV14 and TRBJ2-7; 8 nucleotides agree with TRBD1. The receptor was derived from a human donor who had recovered from COVID-19. CDR3 residues: CASSPGQGYEQYF. The CDR3 nucleotides are TGTGCCAGCAGCCCCGGACAGGGCTACGAGCAGTACTTC.